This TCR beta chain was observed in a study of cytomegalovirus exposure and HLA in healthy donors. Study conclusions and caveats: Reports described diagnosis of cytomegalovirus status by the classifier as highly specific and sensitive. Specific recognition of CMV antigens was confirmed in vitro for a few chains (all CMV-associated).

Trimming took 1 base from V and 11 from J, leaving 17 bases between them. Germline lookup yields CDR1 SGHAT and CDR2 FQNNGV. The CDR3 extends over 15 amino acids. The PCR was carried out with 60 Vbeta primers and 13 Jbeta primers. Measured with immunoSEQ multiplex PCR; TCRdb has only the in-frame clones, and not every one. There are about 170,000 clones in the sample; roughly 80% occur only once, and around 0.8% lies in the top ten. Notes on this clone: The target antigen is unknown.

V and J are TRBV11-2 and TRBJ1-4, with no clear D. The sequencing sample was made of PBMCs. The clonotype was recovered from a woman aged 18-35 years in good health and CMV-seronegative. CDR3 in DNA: TGTGCCAGCAGCTTAGGGGCAGAAATAATGAAGAAACTGTTTTTT. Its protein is CASSLGAEIMKKLFF.